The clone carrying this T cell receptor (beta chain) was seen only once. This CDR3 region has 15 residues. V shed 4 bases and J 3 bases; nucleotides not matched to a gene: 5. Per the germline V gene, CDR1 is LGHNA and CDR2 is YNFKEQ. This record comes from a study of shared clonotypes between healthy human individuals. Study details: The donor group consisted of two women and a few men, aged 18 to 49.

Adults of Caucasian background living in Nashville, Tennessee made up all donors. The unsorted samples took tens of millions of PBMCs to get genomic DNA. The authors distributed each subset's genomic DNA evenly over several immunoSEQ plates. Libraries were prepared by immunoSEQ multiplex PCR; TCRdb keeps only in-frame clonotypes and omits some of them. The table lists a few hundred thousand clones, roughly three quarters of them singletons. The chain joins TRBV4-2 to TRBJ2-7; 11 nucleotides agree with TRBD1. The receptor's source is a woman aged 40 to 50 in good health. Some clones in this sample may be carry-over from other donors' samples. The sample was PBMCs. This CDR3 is CASSLGQGADYEQYF. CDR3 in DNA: TGTGCCAGCAGCCTCGGACAGGGGGCCGACTACGAGCAGTACTTC.